The clone carrying this T cell receptor beta chain showed up just a few times. What it binds is not known. Germline loops: CDR1 LGHNA, CDR2 YNFKEQ. The CDR3 extends over 15 amino acids. Trimming pared 1 base from V and 4 bases from J, leaving 13 bases between. The record originates from a study of response to subunit inactivated influenza vaccine. General study results and limits: Each seasonal influenza vaccination recruits few new T cells, the authors suggested.

TCRdb fed the RT-PCR reads into MiXCR, producing one record per CDR3 protein. The repertoire has about 780,000 distinct CDR3 sequences, roughly 18% of them found once; the top ten carry about 11%. The TCR sequence derives from a middle-aged man who received an inactivated influenza vaccine. The sequencing here drew on PBMCs from blood, taken more than 4 days after vaccination. The chain has TRBV4-2 and TRBJ1-2, with D perhaps TRBD1 (5 bases). The CDR3 DNA follows: TGTGCCAGCAGCCAAGGAGTAAGAGACAGCTATGGCTACACCTTC. Amino acids: CASSQGVRDSYGYTF.